Here is one T cell receptor beta chain with its context. Its antigen is still unknown. This sample is drawn from a study of early stage breast cancer tumors. Findings and caveats of the study: Enriched TCRB sequences shared across patients were mostly commonly generated sequences. In most of the 16 patients, blood comparison separated tumor from normal breast.

Method: immunoSEQ multiplex PCR; TCRdb's copy keeps in-frame clones and lacks some. The data hold around 1,600 clones, with 79% observed a single time. The CDR3 spans 15 residues. Per germline, CDR1 SGDLS and CDR2 YYNGEE. Between the trimmed V and J ends, which lost 3 bases and 2 bases, there was a span of 9 bases. Enough DNA from normal breast tissue often took about 100-320 mg. Sequenced input: normal breast tissue next to the tumor. This sequence joins TRBV9 and TRBJ2-6; no definite D call. The receptor was isolated from a person aged 65 to 85 with breast cancer. DNA of the CDR3: TGTGCCAGCAGCGCCACGAGAGCTGGGGCCAACGTCCTGACTTTC. Protein sequence: CASSATRAGANVLTF.